This T cell receptor beta chain was profiled in a study of T-cell reconstitution after alpha-beta-depleted transplantation in children. Per the germline V gene, CDR1 is SGDLS and CDR2 is YYNGEE. Trimming left V 1 base short and J 3 bases short, with 11 bases between. This CDR3 region has 14 residues. The TCRbeta library incorporated unique molecular identifiers. From the PCR reads, TCRdb called clonotypes with MiXCR, one entry per CDR3 protein. Among about 270,000 distinct CDR3 sequences listed, 9.5% to 10% were seen once. The sequencing here drew on PBMCs from the stem cell graft donor, taken from the stem cell graft. The TCR comes from a human donor who donated a stem cell graft to a child with SCID. V is TRBV9 and J is TRBJ2-7, with a tentative D call TRBD2 (5 bases). Here the CDR3 reads CASSVTGDYYEQYF. The DNA of the CDR3 is TGTGCCAGCAGCGTAACCGGGGATTACTACGAGCAGTACTTC.